The TCR beta chain under discussion was sequenced for a study of cytomegalovirus exposure and HLA in healthy donors. Between the trimmed V and J ends, which lost 8 bases and 0 bases, there was a span of 14 bases. CDR3 length: 14 residues. CDR1 is GTSNPN, CDR2 SVGIG, per germline (reference sequence). Produced via immunoSEQ multiplex PCR; TCRdb's table is partial and in-frame only. The sample yields some 180,000 clones, around 80% seen once. Sequenced material: PBMCs. The rearrangement joins TRBV30 to TRBJ1-3; TRBD1 is a possible D gene (5 bases). This receptor was taken from a woman aged 25 to 39 in good health and CMV-seronegative. CDR3 DNA: TGTGCCCGGATGTCAGGGATCTCTGGAAACACCATATATTTT. Its protein product is CARMSGISGNTIYF.